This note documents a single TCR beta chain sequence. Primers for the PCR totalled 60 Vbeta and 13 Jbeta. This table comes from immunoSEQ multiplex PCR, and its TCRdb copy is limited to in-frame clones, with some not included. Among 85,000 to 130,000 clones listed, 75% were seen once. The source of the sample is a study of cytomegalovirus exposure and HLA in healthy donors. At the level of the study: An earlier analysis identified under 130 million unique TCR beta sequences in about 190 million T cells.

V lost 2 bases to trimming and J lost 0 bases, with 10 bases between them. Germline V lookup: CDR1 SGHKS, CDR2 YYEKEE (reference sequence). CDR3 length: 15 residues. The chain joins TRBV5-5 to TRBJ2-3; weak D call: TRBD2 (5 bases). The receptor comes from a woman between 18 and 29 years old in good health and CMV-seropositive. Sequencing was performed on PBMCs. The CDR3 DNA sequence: TGTGCCAGCAGCTTCAGTAGCGTTAGCACAGATACGCAGTATTTT. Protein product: CASSFSSVSTDTQYF. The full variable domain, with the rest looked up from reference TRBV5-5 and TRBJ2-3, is DAGVTQSPTHLIKTRGQQVTLRCSPISGHKSVSWYQQVLGQGPQFIFQYYEKEERGRGNFPDRFSARQFPNYSSELNVNALLLGDSALYLCASSFSSVSTDTQYFGPGTRLTVL.